This entry is about one TCR beta chain. With a duration under 2 months, the hyperthyroidism was newly diagnosed in patients aged 18 to 65. Investigators excluded patients with uncontrolled infection, other autoimmune disease, pregnancy or lactation. The PBMCs were taken from approximately 11 ml of fresh peripheral blood. The germline CDR1 and CDR2 sequences are SNHLY and FYNNEI. V shed 6 bases and J shed 5 bases, with 16 bases lying between them. The CDR3 totals 14 residues. There were TCR beta CDR3 regions amplified from RNA transcripts. The HTBI set primed first-round TCR CDR3 RT-PCR. TCRdb re-analysed the multiplex PCR reads in MiXCR, keeping a single row per CDR3 protein. Among about 700,000 distinct CDR3 sequences listed, about 14% were seen once. These data belong to a study of T cells in Graves' hyperthyroidism and ophthalmopathy.

The sequence was obtained from a woman younger than 30 with Graves' hyperthyroidism. Sequencing was performed on blood. The chain is built from TRBV2 and TRBJ1-1; a possible D gene is TRBD1 (6 bases). This chain's CDR3 is CASRYRAEGTEAFF. The CDR3 region has the DNA TGTGCCAGCAGGTACAGGGCAGAGGGGACTGAAGCTTTCTTT.